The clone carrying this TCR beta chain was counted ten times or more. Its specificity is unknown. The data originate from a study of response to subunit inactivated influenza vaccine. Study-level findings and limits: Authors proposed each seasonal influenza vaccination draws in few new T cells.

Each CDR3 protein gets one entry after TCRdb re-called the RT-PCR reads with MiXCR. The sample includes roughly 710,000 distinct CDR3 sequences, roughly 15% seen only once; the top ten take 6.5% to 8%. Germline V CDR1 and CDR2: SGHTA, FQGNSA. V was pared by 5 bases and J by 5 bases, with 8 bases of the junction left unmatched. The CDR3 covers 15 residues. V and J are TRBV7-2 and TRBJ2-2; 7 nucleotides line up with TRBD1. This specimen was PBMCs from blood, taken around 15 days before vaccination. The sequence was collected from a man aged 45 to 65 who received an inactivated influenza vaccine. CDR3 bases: TGTGCCAGCAGCCTACAGGGGATAGGAACCGGGGAGCTGTTTTTT. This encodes CASSLQGIGTGELFF.